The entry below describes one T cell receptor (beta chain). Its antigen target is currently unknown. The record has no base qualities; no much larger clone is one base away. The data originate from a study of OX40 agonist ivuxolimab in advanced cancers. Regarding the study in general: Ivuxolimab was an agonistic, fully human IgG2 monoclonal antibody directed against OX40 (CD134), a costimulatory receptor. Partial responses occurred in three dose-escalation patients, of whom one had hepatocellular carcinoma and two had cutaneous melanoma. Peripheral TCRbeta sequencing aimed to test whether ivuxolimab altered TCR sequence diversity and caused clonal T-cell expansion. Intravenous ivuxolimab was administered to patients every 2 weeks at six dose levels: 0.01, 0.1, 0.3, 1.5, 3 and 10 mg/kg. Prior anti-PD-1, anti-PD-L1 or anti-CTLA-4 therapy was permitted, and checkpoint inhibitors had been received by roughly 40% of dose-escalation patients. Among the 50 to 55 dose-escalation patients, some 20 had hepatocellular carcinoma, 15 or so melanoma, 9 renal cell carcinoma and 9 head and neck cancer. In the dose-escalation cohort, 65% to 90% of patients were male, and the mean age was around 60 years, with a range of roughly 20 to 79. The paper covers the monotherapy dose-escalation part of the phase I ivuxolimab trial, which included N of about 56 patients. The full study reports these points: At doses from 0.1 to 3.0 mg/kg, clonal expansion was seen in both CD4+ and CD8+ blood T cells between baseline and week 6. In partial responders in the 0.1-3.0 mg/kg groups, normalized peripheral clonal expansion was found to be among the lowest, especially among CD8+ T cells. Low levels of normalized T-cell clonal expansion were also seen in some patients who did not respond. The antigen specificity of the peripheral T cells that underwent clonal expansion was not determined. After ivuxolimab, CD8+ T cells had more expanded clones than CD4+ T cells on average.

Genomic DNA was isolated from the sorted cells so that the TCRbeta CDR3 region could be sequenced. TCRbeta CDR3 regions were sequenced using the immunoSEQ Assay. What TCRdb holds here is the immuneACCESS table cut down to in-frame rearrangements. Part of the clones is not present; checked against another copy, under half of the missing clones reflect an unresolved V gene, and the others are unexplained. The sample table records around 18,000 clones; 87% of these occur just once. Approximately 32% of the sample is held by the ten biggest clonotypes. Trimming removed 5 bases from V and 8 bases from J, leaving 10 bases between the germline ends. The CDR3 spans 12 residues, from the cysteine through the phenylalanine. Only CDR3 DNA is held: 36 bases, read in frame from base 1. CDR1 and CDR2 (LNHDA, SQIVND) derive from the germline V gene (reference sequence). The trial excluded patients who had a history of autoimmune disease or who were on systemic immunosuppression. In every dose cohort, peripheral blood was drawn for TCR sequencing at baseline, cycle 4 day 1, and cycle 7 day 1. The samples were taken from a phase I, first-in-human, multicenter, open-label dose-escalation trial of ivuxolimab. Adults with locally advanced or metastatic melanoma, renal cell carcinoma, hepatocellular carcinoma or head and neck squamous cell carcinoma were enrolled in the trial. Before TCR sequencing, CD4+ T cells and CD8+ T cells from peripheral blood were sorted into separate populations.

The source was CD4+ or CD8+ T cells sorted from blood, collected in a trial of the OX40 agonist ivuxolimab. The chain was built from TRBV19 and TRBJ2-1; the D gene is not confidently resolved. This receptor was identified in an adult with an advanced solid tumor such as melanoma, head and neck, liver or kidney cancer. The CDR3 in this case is CASSVQVDEQFF. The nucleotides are TGTGCCAGTAGTGTTCAGGTTGATGAGCAGTTCTTC.